This T cell receptor beta chain was captured by sequencing in a study of blood T cell repertoires in COVID-19. Background on the study: The United States, Italy and Spain were the sources of the acute and convalescent COVID-19 samples. Sources were T cells, B-cell-depleted T cells, or PBMCs; the material itself was cDNA or gDNA.

Original processing methods: From reference gene primer amplification, estimates of nucleated cell counts were derived. TCRdb's table, derived via immunoSEQ multiplex PCR, lists solely in-frame clones and lacks some. That table supplies the V and J calls and clone size; D and trimming were determined from the DNA. Here the sample spans some 350,000 clones, approximately 89% being singletons. Cohort 3 recovery required two negative PCRs, clearance, or symptom resolution. The trim removed 3 bases at V and 6 bases at J, leaving 4 bases unmatched. The CDR3 extends over 16 amino acids. Germline CDR1 reads LNHDA; CDR2 reads SQIVND (reference sequence).

The receptor was derived from a man aged 25 to 40 who had recovered from COVID-19. The sample taken for sequencing was PBMCs or T cells enriched from blood (not recorded which). V usage is TRBV19 and J usage is TRBJ2-5, with 16 bases lining up with TRBD2. The CDR3 bases are TGTGCCAGTAGTATGGGACTAGCGGGGGGGGCAAAGACCCAGTACTTC. This sequence encodes CASSMGLAGGAKTQYF.